The source of this TCR beta chain is a study (dated by TCRdb to the mid-2010s). About the full investigation: Whether tumor-infiltrating Tregs in breast cancer are recruited from blood Tregs or converted in situ from other CD4+ T cell subsets was tested. Findings and caveats that apply to the study as a whole: The larger-cohort validation was restricted to a single TCR beta V-J rearrangement rather than whole repertoires. The TCR alpha and beta sequences of tumor-infiltrating Tregs showed the greatest overlap with tumor naive CD4+ T cells, followed by blood naive CD4+ T cells. Tumor memory CD4+ T cell TCR gene usage was found to cluster with blood and lymph node memory CD4+ cells and with lymph node naive CD4+ cells.

This clonotype was picked up a small number of times. Its cognate antigen has yet to be identified. Base qualities are not recorded, but no much larger clone differs from it by a single base. Cells that were CD4+CD25+CD127-/low were the ones isolated as Tregs. Tregs, naive and memory CD4+ T cells from tumor, blood and ipsilateral draining lymph nodes of five breast cancer patients underwent full-length TCR alpha and beta sequencing. Tumor tissue and lymph nodes obtained from ipsilateral axillary dissection were perfused with PBS, minced and then digested with collagenase I and hyaluronidase. Ficoll density gradient centrifugation was used to isolate mononuclear cells from lymph nodes or from about 50 ml of peripheral blood. FACS confirmed that the sorted cell populations were more than 90% pure. Full-length TCR variable regions were amplified by 5' RACE PCR with constant-region reverse primers, followed by semi-nested PCR with Nested Universal Primer A. Using the ReliaPrep RNA Cell Miniprep System, total RNA was extracted, and the SMARTer RACE 5'/3' Kit was then used to reverse transcribe the RNA into 5'RACE-ready cDNA. An Illumina MiSeq was used to sequence the full-length TCR alpha and beta libraries, which had been barcoded with multiplex adaptors. As for the original processing: Sequencing data were pooled across the five patients for each of nine subset-tissue groups and compared by unsupervised clustering of TCR gene usage. The Morisita-Horn index, with shared sequences weighted by their contribution to each repertoire, was used to calculate repertoire similarity. TCRdb reprocessing: public reads trimmed at Q25 with fastp, clones called with MiXCR, in-frame beta chains kept. Under each unique CDR3 protein, matching rows form one entry showing the most common genes and DNA. The V and J calls here are based on TCRdb, not the publication. This sample gives fewer than 55,000 distinct CDR3 sequences in total; about a fifth of them show up just once. The top ten constitute 3.5% to 4.5% of the sample.

The CDR3 measures 13 amino acids from cysteine to phenylalanine. Only the CDR3 region is kept as DNA, spanning 39 bases read in frame from base 1. CDR1 DFQATT and CDR2 SNEGSKA were looked up in the germline V gene (reference sequence). The V and J ends are trimmed by 1 base and 6 bases, leaving 12 bases between them. The clonotype was recovered from a female donor with breast cancer. The V and J genes are TRBV20-1 and TRBJ1-2, and perhaps TRBD1 as D gene, on 5 matching bases. Sequenced input: Tregs sorted from a lymph node. The nucleotide sequence reads TGCAGTGCTAGAGGGGGGTCGGGTCATGGCTACACCTTC. Translated, it gives CSARGGSGHGYTF.